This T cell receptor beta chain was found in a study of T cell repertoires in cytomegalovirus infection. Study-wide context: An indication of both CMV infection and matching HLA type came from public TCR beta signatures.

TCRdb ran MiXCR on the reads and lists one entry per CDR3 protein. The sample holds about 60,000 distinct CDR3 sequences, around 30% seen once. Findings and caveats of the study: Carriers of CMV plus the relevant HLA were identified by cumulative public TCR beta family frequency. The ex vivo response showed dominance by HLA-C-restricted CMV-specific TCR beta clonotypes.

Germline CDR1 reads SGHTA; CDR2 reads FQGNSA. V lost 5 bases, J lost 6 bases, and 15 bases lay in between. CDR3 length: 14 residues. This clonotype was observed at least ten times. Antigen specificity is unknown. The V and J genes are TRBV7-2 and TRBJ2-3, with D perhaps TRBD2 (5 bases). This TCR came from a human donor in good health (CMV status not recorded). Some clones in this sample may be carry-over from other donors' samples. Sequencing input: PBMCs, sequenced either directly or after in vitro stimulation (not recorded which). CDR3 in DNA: TGTGCCAGCAGCCCTAGCCGGAACTCGGATACGCAGTATTTT. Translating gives CASSPSRNSDTQYF.